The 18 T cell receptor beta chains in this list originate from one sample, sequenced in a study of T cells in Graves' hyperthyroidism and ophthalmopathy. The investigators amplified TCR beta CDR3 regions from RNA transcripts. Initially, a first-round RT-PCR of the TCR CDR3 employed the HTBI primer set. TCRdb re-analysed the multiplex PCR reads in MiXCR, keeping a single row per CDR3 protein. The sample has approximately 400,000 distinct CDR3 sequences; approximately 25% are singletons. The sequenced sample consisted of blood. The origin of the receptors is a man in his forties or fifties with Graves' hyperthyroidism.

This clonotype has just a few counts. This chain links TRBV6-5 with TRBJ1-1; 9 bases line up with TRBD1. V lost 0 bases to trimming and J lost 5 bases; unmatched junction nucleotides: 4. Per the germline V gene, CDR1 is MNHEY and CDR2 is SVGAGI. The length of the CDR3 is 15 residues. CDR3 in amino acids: CASSYSQGAQTEAFF. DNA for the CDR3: TGTGCCAGCAGTTACTCACAGGGGGCGCAGACTGAAGCTTTCTTT.

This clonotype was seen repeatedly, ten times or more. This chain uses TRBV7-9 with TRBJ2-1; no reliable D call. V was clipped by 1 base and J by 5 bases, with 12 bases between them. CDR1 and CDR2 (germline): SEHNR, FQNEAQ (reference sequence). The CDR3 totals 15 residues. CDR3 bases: TGTGCCAGCAGCTTAGGTCTTGTAAGCAACAATGAGCAGTTCTTC. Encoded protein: CASSLGLVSNNEQFF.

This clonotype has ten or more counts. CDR3 residues: CASSETSNRGREAFF. CDR3 DNA sequence: TGTGCCAGCAGTGAAACATCCAACCGAGGGAGAGAAGCTTTCTTT. This chain joins TRBV2 and TRBJ1-1; D is uncertain. Trimming left V 2 bases short and J 8 bases short, with 18 bases between. This CDR3 contains 15 residues. Germline assignment: CDR1 SNHLY and CDR2 FYNNEI.

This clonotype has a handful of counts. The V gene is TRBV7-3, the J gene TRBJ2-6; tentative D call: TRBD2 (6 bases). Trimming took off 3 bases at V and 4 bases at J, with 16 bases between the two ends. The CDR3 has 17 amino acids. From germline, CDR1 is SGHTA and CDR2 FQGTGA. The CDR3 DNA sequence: TGTGCCAGCAGCTTTACTGTCGGCGCGGGAGGGGCCAACGTCCTGACTTTC. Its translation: CASSFTVGAGGANVLTF.

The CDR3 loop reads CASSVRVGTGYNEQFF. Here the CDR3 DNA reads TGTGCCAGCAGCGTAAGGGTGGGGACAGGGTACAATGAGCAGTTCTTC. This chain uses TRBV9 with TRBJ2-1; 9 bases fit TRBD1. CDR3 size: 16 residues. CDR1 and CDR2 (germline): SGDLS, YYNGEE. V gave up 1 base and J gave up 4 bases; unmatched junction bases: 6. Based on the CDR3 plus reference TRBV9 and TRBJ2-1, the full variable domain is DSGVTQTPKHLITATGQRVTLRCSPRSGDLSVYWYQQSLDQGLQFLIQYYNGEERAKGNILERFSAQQFPDLHSELNLSSLELGDSALYFCASSVRVGTGYNEQFFGPGTRLTVL.

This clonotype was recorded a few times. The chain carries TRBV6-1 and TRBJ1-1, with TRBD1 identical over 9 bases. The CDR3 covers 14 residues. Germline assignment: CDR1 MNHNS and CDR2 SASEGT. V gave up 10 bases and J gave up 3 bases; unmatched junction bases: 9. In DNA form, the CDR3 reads TGTGCCACAAACCGGGACAGGGATGACACTGAAGCTTTCTTT. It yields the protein CATNRDRDDTEAFF.

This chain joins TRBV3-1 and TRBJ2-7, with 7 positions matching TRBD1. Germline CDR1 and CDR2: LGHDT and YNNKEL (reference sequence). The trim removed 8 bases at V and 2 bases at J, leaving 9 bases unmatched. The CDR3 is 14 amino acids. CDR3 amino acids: CASSPPGQTYEQYF. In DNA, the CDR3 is TGTGCCAGCTCGCCCCCGGGACAGACCTACGAGCAGTACTTC.

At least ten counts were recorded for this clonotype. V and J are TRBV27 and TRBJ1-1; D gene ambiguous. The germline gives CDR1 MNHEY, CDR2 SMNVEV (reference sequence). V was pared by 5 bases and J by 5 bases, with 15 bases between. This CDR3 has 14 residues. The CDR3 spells CASSLTWPQTEAFF. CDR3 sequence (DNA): TGTGCCAGCAGTCTTACGTGGCCCCAGACTGAAGCTTTCTTT.

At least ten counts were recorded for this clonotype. Here the CDR3 reads CASSQVYNEQFF. The CDR3, as DNA: TGTGCCAGCAGCCAAGTCTACAATGAGCAGTTCTTC. The chain carries TRBV3-1 and TRBJ2-1; D remains unclear. The V gene's germline CDR1 is LGHDT and CDR2 YNNKEL (reference sequence). This CDR3 is built from 12 residues. V was clipped by 1 base and J by 3 bases, with 1 base between them.

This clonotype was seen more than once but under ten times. CDR3 DNA: TGTGCCACCAGCAGAGCAGGGGGGAATGAAAAACTGTTTTTT. This encodes CATSRAGGNEKLFF. J is TRBJ1-4 and V is TRBV15; TRBD1 agrees at 7 bases. The CDR3 consists of 14 residues. Unmatched junction bases numbered 1, after V lost 1 base and J lost 5 bases. The germline CDR1 and CDR2 sequences are LNHNV and YYDKDF (reference sequence). The full variable domain, completed using reference TRBV15 and TRBJ1-4, is DAMVIQNPRYQVTQFGKPVTLSCSQTLNHNVMYWYQQKSSQAPKLLFHYYDKDFNNEADTPDNFQSRRPNTSFCFLDIRSPGLGDTAMYLCATSRAGGNEKLFFGSGTQLSVL.

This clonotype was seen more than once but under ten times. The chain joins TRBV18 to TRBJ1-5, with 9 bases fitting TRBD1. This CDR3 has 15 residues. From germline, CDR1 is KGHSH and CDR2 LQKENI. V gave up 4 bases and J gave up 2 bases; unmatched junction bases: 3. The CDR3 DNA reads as TGTGCCAGCTCACAGGGACAGGGAGGCAATCAGCCCCAGCATTTT. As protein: CASSQGQGGNQPQHF.

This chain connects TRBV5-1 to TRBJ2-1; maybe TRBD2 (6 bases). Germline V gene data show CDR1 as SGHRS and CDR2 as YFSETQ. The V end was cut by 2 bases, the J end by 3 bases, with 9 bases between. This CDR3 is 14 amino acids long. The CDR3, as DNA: TGCGCCAGCAGCTTAACGGGAGTCTACAATGAGCAGTTCTTC. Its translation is CASSLTGVYNEQFF.

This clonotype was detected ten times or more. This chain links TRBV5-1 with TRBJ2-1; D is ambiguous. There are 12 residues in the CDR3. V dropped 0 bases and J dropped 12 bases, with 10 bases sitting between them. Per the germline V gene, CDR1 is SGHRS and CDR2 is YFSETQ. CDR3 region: CASSLDYRLQFF. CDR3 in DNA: TGCGCCAGCAGCTTGGACTACCGGCTGCAGTTCTTC.

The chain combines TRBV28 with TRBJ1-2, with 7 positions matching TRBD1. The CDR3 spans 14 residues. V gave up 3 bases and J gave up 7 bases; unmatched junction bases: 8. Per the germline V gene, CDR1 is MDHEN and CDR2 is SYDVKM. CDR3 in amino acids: CASSLGAGGIGYTF. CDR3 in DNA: TGTGCCAGCAGTTTGGGGGCAGGGGGTATTGGCTACACCTTC.

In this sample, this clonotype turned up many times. CDR3 residues: CSYLDGSNTEAFF. The CDR3 DNA reads TGCAGCTACTTGGATGGGTCGAACACTGAAGCTTTCTTT. This chain links TRBV29-1 with TRBJ1-1; D is undetermined. This CDR3 comprises 13 residues. Trimming removed 8 bases from V and 1 base from J, with 14 bases in between. Germline V gives CDR1 SQVTM, CDR2 ANQGSEA.

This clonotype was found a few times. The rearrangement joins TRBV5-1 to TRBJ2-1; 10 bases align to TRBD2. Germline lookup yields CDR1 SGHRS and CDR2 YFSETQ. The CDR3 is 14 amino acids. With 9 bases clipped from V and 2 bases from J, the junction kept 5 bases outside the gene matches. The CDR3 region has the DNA TGCGCCACCTCCGGGACTAGCGCCTACAATGAGCAGTTCTTC. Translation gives CATSGTSAYNEQFF.

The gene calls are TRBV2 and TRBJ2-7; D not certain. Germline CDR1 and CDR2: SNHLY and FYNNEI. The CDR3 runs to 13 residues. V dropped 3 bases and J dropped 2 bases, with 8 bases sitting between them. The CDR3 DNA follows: TGTGCCAGCAGTGAGCACAGCCCCTACGAGCAGTACTTC. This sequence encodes CASSEHSPYEQYF.

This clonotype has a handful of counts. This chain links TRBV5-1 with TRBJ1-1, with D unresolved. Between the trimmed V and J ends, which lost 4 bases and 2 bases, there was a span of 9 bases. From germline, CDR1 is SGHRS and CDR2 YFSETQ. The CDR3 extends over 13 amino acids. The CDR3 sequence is CASSADINTEAFF. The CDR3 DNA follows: TGCGCCAGCAGCGCAGACATAAACACTGAAGCTTTCTTT.